This T cell receptor beta chain was obtained from a study of T-cell memory formation after mild COVID-19. The CDR3 is 13 residues long. The germline V and J ends were trimmed by 6 bases and 4 bases, with 12 bases remaining between them. Germline V gene lookup returns CDR1 SGHTA and CDR2 FQGNSA. TCRdb re-analysed the 5' RACE reads in MiXCR, keeping a single row per CDR3 protein. The sample shows about 430,000 distinct CDR3 sequences, roughly 18% of them seen only once. The TCR was taken from a young man who had mild COVID-19 (a few samples of this study predate the infection). Cell type and time point are not known. The chain is built from TRBV7-2 and TRBJ1-2; the D is unclear. The source material was PBMCs or a T cell subset sorted from them (not recorded which). CDR3 coding DNA: TGTGCCAGCAGACCACCGGGTTCCTATGGCTACACCTTC. Amino acid sequence: CASRPPGSYGYTF.